This T cell receptor beta chain was obtained from a study of T cell repertoires in cytomegalovirus infection. Across the whole study: Recently identified HLA-C-restricted and well-studied HLA-B-restricted CMV epitopes were used. Both a matching HLA type and CMV infection were indicated by public TCR beta signatures.

Study-wide results and caveats: Clonotypes of TCR beta that were HLA-C-restricted and CMV-specific dominated the ex vivo response.

The CDR3 covers 16 residues. The germline V gene encodes CDR1 SGHVS and CDR2 FQNEAQ. With 1 base clipped from V and 4 bases from J, the junction kept 7 bases outside the gene matches. TCRdb used MiXCR to reprocess the reads, holding one entry per CDR3 protein. This repertoire shows hundreds of thousands of distinct CDR3 sequences, about 33% found once; its top ten account for roughly 18%. This clonotype showed up many times. Its antigen is as yet unknown. The rearrangement uses TRBV7-8 and TRBJ2-3; TRBD2 matches 8 bases. This clonotype was sampled from a human donor in good health (CMV status not recorded). Some clones in this sample may be carry-over from other donors' samples. This specimen consisted of cultured PBMCs, obtained from culture after CMV antigen stimulation. The CDR3 sequence is CASSLGLAGGADTQYF. CDR3 nucleotide sequence: TGTGCCAGCAGCTTAGGCCTAGCGGGCGGCGCAGATACGCAGTATTTT.